The 2 T cell receptor beta chains listed next were all sequenced from one sample in a study of tumor and adjacent non-tumor tissue in lung cancer. RNA was extracted from bulk tissue without any cell sorting. The normal lung tissue was taken more than 3 cm from the tumor edge. A modified ARM-PCR protocol with three rounds of nested PCR amplified TCRbeta. A single record per CDR3 protein comes from TCRdb applying MiXCR to the multiplex PCR reads. The repertoire holds about 80,000 distinct CDR3 sequences, with roughly 80% as singletons. The specimen sequenced was distant non-tumor lung tissue. These receptors were obtained from a man aged 60-69 years with non-small cell lung cancer.

About this clonotype itself: The CDR3 does not close with the conserved phenylalanine or tryptophan, likely indicating a read error. Because the CDR3's place on the DNA is in doubt, the DNA is left out and the CDR3 is given as listed by TCRdb. V and J are TRBV11-2 and TRBJ2-5; the table calls TRBD1, which could not be checked here. Including both end residues, the CDR3 is 14 amino acids long. Germline CDR1 reads SGHAT; CDR2 reads FQNNGV. CDR3 region: CASSSGQVLETQCV.

The V call is TRBV20-1, the J call TRBJ2-2, with D possibly being TRBD2 (5 bases). CDR3 length equals 14 residues. Germline CDR1 reads DFQATT; CDR2 reads SNEGSKA (reference sequence). The ends were cut back, 4 bases at V and 7 bases at J, with 16 bases in the middle. For the CDR3, the DNA is TGCAGTGCTACTACCGGGAAAGTCAGCGGGGAGCTGTTTTTT. Residues: CSATTGKVSGELFF.